Presented here are 18 T cell receptor beta chains from one specimen sequenced in a study of OX40 agonist ivuxolimab in advanced cancers. Here immunoSEQ multiplex PCR was the method, and the copy in TCRdb shows in-frame clones only, minus some. Of tens of thousands of clones listed, 88% were seen once; the top ten hold roughly 3.5%. The sequenced sample was CD4+ or CD8+ T cells sorted from blood, obtained in a trial of the OX40 agonist ivuxolimab. The receptors here all came from an adult with an advanced solid tumor such as melanoma, head and neck, liver or kidney cancer.

The V gene is TRBV27, the J gene TRBJ1-3, with D possibly TRBD1 on 5 matching bases. Per the germline V gene, CDR1 is MNHEY and CDR2 is SMNVEV (reference sequence). CDR3 length: 13 amino acids. Trimming removed 10 bases at V and 1 base at J, with 11 bases between. CDR3 in DNA: TGTGCCACCAGGGAGATGTCTGGAAACACCATATATTTT. Translated, it gives CATREMSGNTIYF.

The V gene is TRBV18, the J gene TRBJ1-1; D remains unclear. With 3 bases removed from V and 4 bases from J, the gap between germline ends came to 6 bases. CDR3 length: 12 amino acids. Germline lookup yields CDR1 KGHSH and CDR2 LQKENI. CDR3 in amino acids: CASSPKSTEAFF. CDR3 bases: TGTGCCAGCTCACCGAAGTCCACTGAAGCTTTCTTT.

The V gene is TRBV5-4, the J gene TRBJ2-7; D uncertain. Trimming removed 0 bases from V and 3 bases from J, with 7 bases in between. CDR1 and CDR2 (germline): SGHNT, YYREEE (reference sequence). This CDR3 has 13 residues. The CDR3: CASSLDWGYEQYF. CDR3 DNA sequence: TGTGCCAGCAGCTTGGATTGGGGCTACGAGCAGTACTTC.

The V call is TRBV29-1, the J call TRBJ2-7; 8 nucleotides line up with TRBD2. CDR3 length: 15 residues. Trimming cost V 7 bases and J 1 base; bases outside gene matches: 12. In germline, CDR1 is SQVTM, CDR2 ANQGSEA. CDR3 in amino acids: CSASRTSRSSYEQYF. CDR3 in DNA: TGCAGCGCCTCGAGGACTAGCCGATCTTCCTACGAGCAGTACTTC.

V and J are TRBV7-3 and TRBJ1-1; a possible D gene is TRBD1 (5 bases). Germline loops: CDR1 SGHTA, CDR2 FQGTGA. The CDR3 is 15 residues long. V was clipped by 1 base and J by 0 bases, with 9 bases between them. The CDR3 region has the DNA TGTGCCAGCAGCTTAATCGGACAATTGAACACTGAAGCTTTCTTT. This translates into CASSLIGQLNTEAFF.

This clone has only a few counts. The gene calls are TRBV11-2 and TRBJ1-6; 8 bases line up with TRBD1. Germline V CDR1 and CDR2: SGHAT, FQNNGV. CDR3 length: 15 amino acids. The ends lost 5 bases at V and 10 bases at J; junction bases unmatched: 10. The CDR3: CASSASGGAGSPLHF. As DNA, the CDR3 is TGTGCCAGCAGCGCTTCAGGGGGCGCGGGGTCACCCCTCCACTTT.

The J gene is TRBJ2-5, the V gene TRBV5-1, with 11 bases lining up with TRBD2. This CDR3 comprises 16 residues. Germline trimming cut 0 bases from V and 5 bases from J; bases unmatched to any gene: 6. Germline V gene data show CDR1 as SGHRS and CDR2 as YFSETQ. The CDR3 here is CASSLGVAGGLETQYF. The CDR3 DNA reads as TGCGCCAGCAGCTTGGGCGTAGCGGGGGGGCTGGAGACCCAGTACTTC.

The chain carries TRBV11-1 and TRBJ1-1, with 8 bases identical to TRBD1. CDR1 is SGHAT, CDR2 FQDESV, per germline (reference sequence). V dropped 1 base and J dropped 6; count of bases not matched to a gene: 7. The CDR3 consists of 15 residues. The CDR3 DNA is TGTGCCAGCAGCTTAGTCAGGGGGCGGTTCTCTGAAGCTTTCTTT. Encoded protein: CASSLVRGRFSEAFF.

V gene TRBV4-2 combines with J gene TRBJ2-4; weak D call: TRBD2 (6 bases). Looked up from germline, CDR1 is LGHNA and CDR2 is YNFKEQ. This CDR3 is built from 16 residues. Trimming pared 0 bases from V and 4 bases from J, leaving 13 bases between. CDR3 sequence reads: CASSQEGDRGKNIQYF. As DNA, the CDR3 is TGTGCCAGCAGCCAAGAAGGGGACCGGGGGAAAAACATTCAGTACTTC.

The chain carries TRBV5-5 and TRBJ1-2, with D tentatively TRBD1 (5 bases). There are 15 residues in the CDR3. Germline CDR1 and CDR2: SGHKS and YYEKEE (reference sequence). The V gene lost 4 bases and the J gene lost 5 bases, with 18 bases spanning the gap. CDR3 protein: CASSPAVGEGYGYTF. The DNA of the CDR3 is TGTGCCAGCAGCCCCGCCGTAGGGGAGGGATATGGCTACACCTTC.

Only one count was recorded for this clone. This chain uses TRBV7-9 with TRBJ2-3; a weak D match, TRBD1 (6 bases). CDR3 length: 13 residues. V lost 4 bases, J lost 5 bases, and 10 bases lay in between. CDR1 and CDR2 from the germline V gene are SEHNR and FQNEAQ (reference sequence). Here the CDR3 DNA reads TGTGCCAGCAGCTCGCTAGGGGGAGATACGCAGTATTTT. Amino acid sequence: CASSSLGGDTQYF. Variable domain in full (rest from reference TRBV7-9 and TRBJ2-3): DTGVSQNPRHKITKRGQNVTFRCDPISEHNRLYWYRQTLGQGPEFLTYFQNEAQLEKSRLLSDRFSAERPKGSFSTLEIQRTEQGDSAMYLCASSSLGGDTQYFGPGTRLTVL.

In its sample, this clone was seen a few times. The chain links TRBV5-4 to TRBJ2-3; 9 bases align to TRBD2. From germline, CDR1 is SGHNT and CDR2 YYREEE (reference sequence). The CDR3 has 14 amino acids. V lost 4 bases to trimming and J lost 4 bases; unmatched junction nucleotides: 4. CDR3 DNA sequence: TGTGCCAGCAGCATAGCGGGGGTAGCAGATACGCAGTATTTT. This encodes CASSIAGVADTQYF. The entire variable domain, with the rest obtained from reference TRBV5-4 and TRBJ2-3, is as follows: ETGVTQSPTHLIKTRGQQVTLRCSSQSGHNTVSWYQQALGQGPQFIFQYYREEENGRGNFPPRFSGLQFPNYSSELNVNALELDDSALYLCASSIAGVADTQYFGPGTRLTVL.

CDR3 loop: CASSAQITGLANYGYTF. For the CDR3, the DNA is TGTGCCAGCAGCGCACAAATTACAGGGTTAGCTAACTATGGCTACACCTTC. V gene TRBV9 combines with J gene TRBJ1-2; D is perhaps TRBD1 (6 bases). This CDR3 region has 17 residues. Trimming removed 3 bases at V and 0 bases at J, with 18 bases between. The V gene's germline CDR1 is SGDLS and CDR2 YYNGEE.

Regarding this clone: A junction end diverges from the germline sequence, so it may reflect a read error. This rearrangement joins TRBV7-7 to TRBJ2-5; possibly TRBD1 or TRBD2 for D (6 bases each). The CDR3 runs 16 residues. Germline loops: CDR1 SSHAT, CDR2 FNYEAQ (reference sequence). The CDR3 is CASSLGGNNPLETQYF. CDR3 sequence (DNA): TGTGCTAGCAGCCTCGGGGGCAACAACCCCCTAGAGACCCAGTACTTC.

Of note for this clone: One end of the junction is discordant with germline, which a read error may explain. V usage is TRBV6-5 and J usage is TRBJ1-5; unclear D gene. Germline V gene lookup returns CDR1 MNHEY and CDR2 SVGAGI. The CDR3 spans 13 residues. CDR3: CVSSPGLNQPQHF. The CDR3 DNA reads TGTGTCAGCAGCCCGGGCCTCAATCAGCCCCAGCATTTT.

There are a few counts of this clone. The rearrangement links TRBV29-1 to TRBJ1-1; no clear D gene. The V gene's germline CDR1 is SQVTM and CDR2 ANQGSEA. Trimming removed 8 bases at V and 1 base at J, with 8 bases between. The length of the CDR3 is 11 residues. CDR3: CSPQTNTEAFF. The CDR3 coding sequence is TGCAGCCCCCAGACGAACACTGAAGCTTTCTTT.

This chain uses TRBV12-2 with TRBJ2-2; the tabulated D call, TRBD2, remains unverified against the DNA. TRBV12-2 is recorded as a pseudogene. The CDR3 runs to 17 residues. CDR3 region: CASRLAKAGGPDGELFF. As DNA, the CDR3 is TGTGCAAGTCGCTTAGCGAAGGCGGGGGGGCCGGACGGGGAGCTGTTTTTT.

This chain connects TRBV5-1 to TRBJ1-2, with D maybe TRBD1 (5 bases). V gave up 0 bases and J gave up 2 bases, with 11 bases separating them. The V gene's germline CDR1 is SGHRS and CDR2 YFSETQ. This CDR3 is 15 amino acids long. The DNA for the CDR3 is TGCGCCAGCAGCTTGGGTGGGGGAGTCAACTATGGCTACACCTTC. The encoded protein is CASSLGGGVNYGYTF. Full variable domain (outside the CDR3, taken from reference TRBV5-1 and TRBJ1-2): KAGVTQTPRYLIKTRGQQVTLSCSPISGHRSVSWYQQTPGQGLQFLFEYFSETQRNKGNFPGRFSGRQFSNSRSEMNVSTLELGDSALYLCASSLGGGVNYGYTFGSGTRLTVV.